Below, one T cell receptor beta chain is given with its context. The antigen is not known. These data belong to a study of T-cell reconstitution after alpha-beta-depleted transplantation in children. Study-level findings and limits: From newly produced T cells came most of the T-cell counts and diversity one year after transplant.

The TCRbeta library incorporated unique molecular identifiers. Each CDR3 protein is one row after TCRdb ran MiXCR on the PCR reads. Of around 490,000 distinct CDR3 sequences in the sample, over 10% are singletons; the top ten hold around 15%. This TCR was sampled from a female patient aged 2-10 years who had a stem cell transplant for aplastic anemia, so the T cells may come from the graft donor. Sequences were derived from PBMCs, mostly from graft donor cells, sampled 180 days after TCRalphabeta/CD19-depleted stem cell transplant.

This CDR3 reads CASSLTSSGNYGYTF. In nucleotides, the CDR3 is TGTGCCAGCAGTTTAACGAGTTCAGGGAACTATGGCTACACCTTC. The gene calls are TRBV12-3 or TRBV12-4 and TRBJ1-2; D is perhaps TRBD1 (5 bases). The CDR3 extends over 15 amino acids. Trimming stripped 2 bases from V and 2 bases from J, with 12 bases between.